This T cell receptor (beta chain) was sequenced during a study of vaccination and CD4 T cells after COVID-19 (dated by TCRdb to between 2020 and 2023). Turning to the overall study: In the convalescent cohort there were six males and four females, among whom were two Hispanic individuals, seven Caucasians, two Asians and one multiracial person. As controls, cultures received a CEFX viral epitope pool (the positive control), an HIV-1 Nef peptide pool (the negative control), or no peptide at all. In an earlier paper using these donors, memory CD4+ T cell crossreactivity between SARS-CoV-2 and common cold coronavirus spike proteins was assessed at the TCR clonotype level. Culture stimuli were overlapping spike peptide pools from SARS-CoV-2 and from the common cold coronaviruses HCoV-NL63, HCoV-OC43 and HCoV-229E. Post-COVID blood samples were collected from convalescent patients a median of around 100 days after diagnosis, with a range of roughly 35 to 161 days. The time from the second vaccine dose to post-vaccine blood sampling had a median of 72 days and ranged from roughly 13 to 241 days. In roughly nine COVID-19 convalescent patients and 4 infection-naive healthy vaccine recipients, the spike-specific CD4+ TCR repertoire before mRNA vaccination was compared with the repertoire after mRNA vaccination. Participants got two doses of the Pfizer-BioNTech BNT162b2 vaccine (n=8) or two doses of the Moderna mRNA-1273 vaccine (n=2).

The method behind the library was PCR. TCR sequencing of DNA from cultured CD4+ T cells used the Oncomine TCR Beta short-read assay at the Johns Hopkins FTIC core. The QIAamp micro DNA kit was used to extract genomic DNA from the cultured CD4+ T cells. The Oncomine TCR Beta libraries from cultured CD4+ T cells were pooled using unique dual indexes and then sequenced on an Illumina iSeq 100. Per the authors' processing: Non-productive sequences were filtered out, and CDR3s that did not start with C, did not end with F or W, or were shorter than 7 amino acids were discarded. Antigen-specific clonotypes were identified with the MANAFEST web application by comparing peptide-stimulated wells with reference and other culture wells. An FDR below 0.05, an odds ratio above 5, and a productive frequency above 0.1% in at least two of three replicate wells were required for clones to be considered positive. A clonotype counted as cross-reactive if it showed significant expansion both in the SARS-CoV-2 spike wells and in at least one common cold coronavirus spike condition. Similarity between CDR3 sequences was evaluated in R version 3.6.1 using Levenshtein distances (stringdist) and unrooted phylogenetic trees (ape). Using fastp trimming at Q25 and MiXCR clonotype assembly, TCRdb reanalyzed the public sequencing data and kept in-frame beta chains. Every CDR3 protein is listed once, alongside the most common genes and DNA of its rows. The authors' filters were not applied to this entry. The sample contains over 7,500 distinct CDR3 sequences, 34% of them found a single time. The ten largest account for around 33% of the sample.

Summary of the overall study and its limitations: In convalescent patients, a median 86.3% of post-vaccine SARS-CoV-2-reactive clones were detected only after vaccination, suggesting vaccine-specific priming. Although the median number of SARS-CoV-2-reactive clonotypes went up from some 23 after infection to 38 after vaccination, the increase was not significant. The number of convalescent patients in the study was relatively small, and the study did not examine early timepoints following natural infection. Nearly all vaccine-specific clones in convalescent patients (304 of 307) were mono-reactive for SARS-CoV-2 spike rather than cross-reactive with common cold coronaviruses.

This specimen's treatment or condition label, per the study, means: roughly nine-day PBMC culture with coronavirus spike peptide pools or control peptides (ViraFEST assay). CD4+ T cells from unexposed donors were collected before the COVID-19 pandemic (2011-2018). The ViraFEST assay, used in the study, expanded antigen-specific T cells with peptide pools and then identified the expanded clonotypes through TCR sequencing. Each well held some 2 million PBMCs cultured in IMDM containing approximately 5% human AB serum and approximately 9.8 IU/ml IL-2, with 10 ug/ml peptide pools added. On days 3 and 7, half of the culture medium was replaced with fresh IL-2-containing medium. After 10 days of culture, CD4+ T cells were isolated by negative selection using the EasySep CD4+ T cell isolation kit. As cell numbers permitted, CD4+ T cells from unexposed donors were tested for reactivity to SARS-CoV-2 S and N and to four common cold coronavirus spike pools. Ficoll-Paque Plus gradient centrifugation was used to isolate PBMCs from whole blood, and the isolated PBMCs were then either used fresh or cryopreserved at -140C. Culture conditions were generally each tested in triplicate wells. Leukapheresis product for the unexposed donors was purchased commercially.

In regard to this clonotype: No antigen is known for it. No quality values exist for individual bases; no much larger clone is one base distant.

V is cut by 0 bases and J by 0 bases, and the space between the germline ends is 5 bases. The CDR3 starts with the cysteine, ends with the phenylalanine, and has 13 residues. CDR3 DNA only is kept here, 39 bases in frame from base 1. The germline V gene (reference sequence) specifies GTSNPN as CDR1 and SVGIG as CDR2. Sequencing used CD4+ T cells from blood, cultured in vitro. This chain is built from TRBV30 and TRBJ1-2, with an unclear D gene assignment. The TCR was taken from a human donor in good health. The CDR3 has the sequence CAWSVLTNYGYTF. The nucleotide sequence is TGTGCCTGGAGTGTACTAACTAACTATGGCTACACCTTC.